This T cell receptor (beta chain) originates from a study of blood T cell repertoires in COVID-19. Overall study: There were acute and convalescent COVID-19 samples, and they came from the United States, Italy and Spain. PBMCs, B-cell-depleted T cells, or T cells provided the cDNA or gDNA that made up the material.

Per the original data handling: Amplification from reference gene primers served as the basis for estimated nucleated cell counts. Using immunoSEQ multiplex PCR, the repertoire was profiled, and TCRdb retains in-frame clones only, with some absent. The DNA was the basis for D and trimming; V, J and clone size are from that table. The sample carries fewer than 45,000 clones, around four fifths recorded once. The germline V gene encodes CDR1 SGHVS and CDR2 FNYEAQ. V lost 2 bases and J lost 4, with 12 bases in between. The CDR3 contains 14 residues. This sequence originates from a man in his fifties or sixties with active COVID-19. Sequencing was done on a sample of peripheral blood. This chain uses TRBV7-6 with TRBJ2-7; D possibly corresponds to TRBD2 (7 bases). Written as DNA, the CDR3 is TGTGCCAGCAGCTTATCACGGGGGGCGTACGAGCAGTACTTC. This gives the protein CASSLSRGAYEQYF.